The 29 T cell receptor delta chains reported below all come from one sample, sequenced in a study of gamma-delta T cells after stem cell transplantation. TCRdb re-processed the RT-PCR reads via CATT. The repertoire holds fewer than 900 delta-chain clones, with less than 40% as singletons. The sample comprised gamma-delta T cells. The receptor source for this set is a human donor. It is not recorded whose cells these are; they may come from a transplant donor. This table probably holds off-target reads from a library built for another chain.

The chain couples TRDV2 to TRDJ1, with D perhaps given as TRDD2 or TRDD3 (5 bases each). The V gene's germline CDR1 is GEAIGNYY and CDR2 EKD. Trimming removed 0 bases from V and 5 bases from J, with 12 bases in between. This CDR3 contains 14 residues. The CDR3 loop reads CACDTVGFLDKLIF. The CDR3 DNA sequence: TGTGCCTGTGACACCGTGGGGTTCCTTGATAAACTCATCTTT.

The count of this clone is one. One end of the junction does not line up with germline, which may come from a read error. This chain links TRDV2 with TRDJ3; 9 positions agree with TRDD3. The CDR3 runs to 17 residues. Germline values: CDR1 GEAIGNYY, CDR2 EKD. The chain's CDR3 is CACDTAGGFWDTRQTFF. The CDR3 DNA is TGTGCCTGTGACACCGCTGGGGGATTTTGGGACACCCGACAGACGTTTTTC.

This chain connects TRDV2 to TRDJ1, with D perhaps TRDD3 (5 bases). Germline V gives CDR1 GEAIGNYY, CDR2 EKD. The CDR3 extends over 14 amino acids. V was shortened by 3 bases and J by 5 bases, with 15 bases between the two germline ends. The CDR3 sequence: CACDAVGMGDKLIF. As DNA, the CDR3 is TGTGCCTGTGACGCCGTCGGGATGGGTGATAAACTCATCTTT.

This clone was seen only a few times. The chain couples TRDV2 to TRDJ1; TRDD3 agrees at 10 bases. Trimming took 0 bases from V and 1 from J; bases not matched to a gene: 16. Germline loops: CDR1 GEAIGNYY, CDR2 EKD. This CDR3 spans 20 amino acids. In DNA form, the CDR3 reads TGTGCCTGTGACACCCTGGGGGATATAACGGAGGAGGGGGCCACCGATAAACTCATCTTT. Amino acid sequence: CACDTLGDITEEGATDKLIF.

This clone was seen only a few times. The chain couples TRDV2 to TRDJ1, with 7 bases fitting TRDD2. Germline V gene lookup returns CDR1 GEAIGNYY and CDR2 EKD. The CDR3 sequence is 14 residues long. Losses at the gene ends were 4 bases for V and 4 bases for J; bases not matched to a gene: 8. The CDR3 here is CACEQLPSNDKLIF. The CDR3, as DNA: TGTGCCTGTGAGCAACTTCCTAGCAACGATAAACTCATCTTT.

The chain has TRDV2 and TRDJ1, with TRDD3 matching 8 bases. This CDR3 region has 22 residues. The germline V gene has CDR1 GEAIGNYY and CDR2 EKD. J was trimmed by 1 base and V by 1 base; bases with no gene match: 25. Here the CDR3 DNA reads TGTGCCTGTGACACTCTCTTGGGTACTGGGGGCCCCCTCCCTCGGGGCACCGATAAACTCATCTTT. Encoded protein: CACDTLLGTGGPLPRGTDKLIF.

In this sample, this clone turned up a few times. The V call is TRDV2, the J call TRDJ1; D possibly corresponds to TRDD3 (6 bases). Germline-derived CDR1 and CDR2 are GEAIGNYY and EKD. CDR3 size: 17 residues. V lost 0 bases and J lost 0, with 16 bases in between. CDR3 in amino acids: CACDTLTHGGNTDKLIF. The CDR3 region has the DNA TGTGCCTGTGACACCCTTACCCATGGGGGCAACACCGATAAACTCATCTTT.

The chain couples TRDV2 to TRDJ1; TRDD3 aligns across 13 bases. There are 18 residues in the CDR3. J gave up 0 bases and V 1 base, and 7 bases lay outside the gene matches. Germline-derived CDR1 and CDR2 are GEAIGNYY and EKD. The CDR3 DNA is TGTGCCTGTGACACACTACTGGGGGATACGGTTAACACCGATAAACTCATCTTT. This sequence encodes CACDTLLGDTVNTDKLIF.

Only a few counts were recorded for this clone. The V gene is TRDV2, the J gene TRDJ1; 8 bases map to TRDD3. CDR1 and CDR2 from the germline V gene are GEAIGNYY and EKD. Trimming removed 0 bases from V and 1 base from J; junction bases left unmatched: 15. The CDR3 is 19 residues long. CDR3: CACDTVSRGIGDGTDKLIF. CDR3 sequence (DNA): TGTGCCTGTGACACCGTAAGCCGGGGGATAGGGGATGGCACCGATAAACTCATCTTT.

This clone has a handful of counts. The chain carries TRDV2 and TRDJ3; 10 bases align to TRDD3. Germline V gene data show CDR1 as GEAIGNYY and CDR2 as EKD. The ends lost 3 bases at V and 0 bases at J; junction bases unmatched: 19. CDR3 length: 23 residues. DNA for the CDR3: TGTGCCTGTGACCAAGCTACTGGGGGATCGCCAAAACCCAGCTCCTGGGACACCCGACAGATGTTTTTC. Translated, it gives CACDQATGGSPKPSSWDTRQMFF.

This chain links TRDV2 with TRDJ3, with 12 bases matching TRDD3. V trimming: 3 bases; J trimming: 2 bases; junction bases outside the gene matches: 10. Germline assignment: CDR1 GEAIGNYY and CDR2 EKD. CDR3 length equals 20 residues. CDR3 nucleotide sequence: TGTGCCTGTGACTCCGTACTGGGGGATACCAGCGCCTGGGACACCCGACAGATGTTTTTC. Amino acids: CACDSVLGDTSAWDTRQMFF.

The V gene is TRDV2, the J gene TRDJ3; 12 nucleotides line up with TRDD3. Germline trimming cut 3 bases from V and 0 bases from J; bases unmatched to any gene: 14. The CDR3 extends over 22 amino acids. In germline, CDR1 is GEAIGNYY, CDR2 EKD. CDR3 bases: TGTGCCTGTGACCCAATCGATGTACTGGGGGATACAAGCTCCTGGGACACCCGACAGATGTTTTTC. Translation gives CACDPIDVLGDTSSWDTRQMFF.

This chain links TRDV2 with TRDJ1, with D perhaps TRDD3 (5 bases). Germline CDR1 and CDR2: GEAIGNYY and EKD. V lost 0 bases and J 2 bases, leaving 27 bases between the germline ends. The CDR3 runs to 20 residues. CDR3 protein: CACDTVPHTGVHLKTDKLIF. In DNA, the CDR3 is TGTGCCTGTGACACCGTTCCCCATACGGGGGTTCACTTGAAGACCGATAAACTCATCTTT.

There are a few counts of this clone. This chain uses TRDV2 with TRDJ1, with 10 bases that match TRDD3. CDR1 is GEAIGNYY and CDR2 is EKD in the germline V gene. V trimming: 2 bases; J trimming: 2 bases; junction bases outside the gene matches: 16. The CDR3 spans 19 residues. The CDR3 DNA follows: TGTGCCTGTGACAGACTTCCTACGACTGGGGGATCGGTTACCGATAAACTCATCTTT. Residues: CACDRLPTTGGSVTDKLIF.

This rearrangement joins TRDV2 to TRDJ1; 12 bases line up with TRDD3. Germline loops: CDR1 GEAIGNYY, CDR2 EKD. The CDR3 loop spans 19 amino acids. V was clipped by 0 bases and J by 2 bases; unmatched bases: 12. CDR3 loop: CACDTILRLGDTETDKLIF. CDR3 nucleotide sequence: TGTGCCTGTGACACCATCCTACGACTGGGGGATACAGAAACCGATAAACTCATCTTT.

This clone was found a few times. This chain's CDR3 is CACEPLASPDKLIF. The CDR3 coding sequence is TGTGCCTGTGAACCCTTGGCGAGTCCCGATAAACTCATCTTT. V gene TRDV2 combines with J gene TRDJ1; D uncertain. Germline V lookup: CDR1 GEAIGNYY, CDR2 EKD. Trimming took 4 bases from V and 3 from J, leaving 14 bases between them. CDR3 length: 14 residues.

This clone was found a few times. Written as DNA, the CDR3 is TGTGCCTGTGACACCGTAGGGGAGGCTGGGGGAACCCACACCGATAAACTCATCTTT. Translating gives CACDTVGEAGGTHTDKLIF. The chain combines TRDV2 with TRDJ1; 8 bases map to TRDD3. After removal of 0 bases from V and 0 bases from J, the junction contained 14 bases not matched to a gene. The germline V gene encodes CDR1 GEAIGNYY and CDR2 EKD. The CDR3 sequence is 19 residues long.

This clone turned up a few times. The chain employs TRDV2 and TRDJ1; D not resolved. The CDR3 contains 13 residues. With 3 bases removed from V and 2 bases from J, the gap between germline ends came to 9 bases. CDR1 is GEAIGNYY and CDR2 is EKD in the germline V gene. CDR3 DNA: TGTGCCTGTGACGGAATGGAGACCGATAAACTCATCTTT. Translated, it gives CACDGMETDKLIF.

This chain connects TRDV2 to TRDJ1, with D possibly matching TRDD3 (6 bases). This CDR3 has 16 residues. V was trimmed by 0 bases and J by 0 bases, leaving 13 bases between them. Germline lookup yields CDR1 GEAIGNYY and CDR2 EKD. This chain's CDR3 is CACDTVGDLDTDKLIF. Written as DNA, the CDR3 is TGTGCCTGTGACACCGTTGGGGATTTGGACACCGATAAACTCATCTTT.

V and J are TRDV2 and TRDJ1; TRDD3 agrees at 12 bases. The CDR3 totals 21 residues. The germline gives CDR1 GEAIGNYY, CDR2 EKD. V lost 2 bases to trimming and J lost 6 bases; unmatched junction nucleotides: 24. The CDR3 region is CACDNLLGDTLNPNVVNKLIF. The CDR3 DNA reads TGTGCCTGTGACAACCTACTGGGGGATACCCTAAACCCGAATGTCGTCAATAAACTCATCTTT.

This chain connects TRDV2 to TRDJ2, with a weak D call TRDD3 (5 bases). Trimming took 1 base from V and 2 from J, leaving 19 bases between them. The CDR3 sequence is 18 residues long. Looked up from germline, CDR1 is GEAIGNYY and CDR2 is EKD. CDR3 protein: CACDTVGSNPHLTAQLFF. In DNA form, the CDR3 reads TGTGCCTGTGACACGGTGGGATCCAACCCCCACTTGACAGCACAACTCTTCTTT.

The genes are TRDV2 and TRDJ4; 12 bases are shared with TRDD3. The CDR3 is 17 residues long. Germline V gene lookup returns CDR1 GEAIGNYY and CDR2 EKD. J was trimmed by 6 bases and V by 3 bases; bases with no gene match: 16. CDR3 region: CACDDVSGGYANKTLIF. The CDR3 bases are TGTGCCTGTGACGACGTATCTGGGGGATACGCTAATAAGACCCTGATCTTT.

This clone has only a few counts. The chain combines TRDV2 with TRDJ1; D may be TRDD3 (5 bases). The CDR3 length is 17 residues. From germline, CDR1 is GEAIGNYY and CDR2 EKD. Trimming removed 3 bases from V and 0 bases from J, with 19 bases in between. CDR3 bases: TGTGCCTGTGACCCCGTACTGGAGGGGGTGTACACCGATAAACTCATCTTT. Its protein product is CACDPVLEGVYTDKLIF.

Only one count was recorded for this clone. The rearrangement uses TRDV2 and TRDJ1, with 10 bases aligning to TRDD3. This CDR3 has 18 residues. J was trimmed by 0 bases and V by 3 bases; bases with no gene match: 12. Germline V gene sequence: CDR1 GEAIGNYY, CDR2 EKD. The DNA for the CDR3 is TGTGCCTGTGACCCCGCCGGTACTGGGGGATTCGACACCGATAAACTCATCTTT. The encoded protein is CACDPAGTGGFDTDKLIF.

The gene calls are TRDV2 and TRDJ1; D not resolved. The V gene's germline CDR1 is GEAIGNYY and CDR2 EKD. V was pared by 1 base and J by 0 bases, with 17 bases between. This CDR3 has 17 amino acids. CDR3 loop: CACDTVTRDDDTDKLIF. The CDR3 bases are TGTGCCTGTGACACAGTGACTCGTGATGATGACACCGATAAACTCATCTTT.

The J gene is TRDJ3, the V gene TRDV2; 10 nucleotides align to TRDD3. This CDR3 has 20 amino acids. After removal of 3 bases from V and 0 bases from J, the junction contained 10 bases not matched to a gene. CDR1 is GEAIGNYY and CDR2 is EKD in the germline V gene. The CDR3 DNA is TGTGCCTGTGACCCTGTACTGGGGGATTCTCCCTCCTGGGACACCCGACAGATGTTTTTC. Its translation: CACDPVLGDSPSWDTRQMFF.

This clone was recorded a few times. The chain carries TRDV2 and TRDJ1, with 9 bases aligning to TRDD3. This CDR3 is 26 amino acids long. The germline V gene has CDR1 GEAIGNYY and CDR2 EKD. J lost 8 bases, V lost 3 bases, and 45 bases had no gene match. CDR3 nucleotide sequence: TGTGCCTGTGACCCGATTTCGCTCCCTCAAAACCTGGGGGGGATACAGCACGGAGGTGGTGTCAAAAAACTCATCTTT. Protein product: CACDPISLPQNLGGIQHGGGVKKLIF.

The V and J genes are TRDV2 and TRDJ1, with a weak D call TRDD3 (5 bases). Trimming cost V 2 bases and J 4 bases, with 16 bases left between them. This CDR3 is built from 15 residues. The germline V gene encodes CDR1 GEAIGNYY and CDR2 EKD. CDR3 sequence reads: CACDNVEDKNDKLIF. For the CDR3, the DNA is TGTGCCTGTGACAACGTGGAGGATAAAAACGATAAACTCATCTTT.

This chain joins TRDV2 and TRDJ1, with TRDD3 matching over 13 bases. Germline V gene lookup returns CDR1 GEAIGNYY and CDR2 EKD. The CDR3 runs 22 residues. The ends lost 0 bases at V and 0 bases at J; junction bases unmatched: 18. CDR3 sequence: CACDTLFVLGDTQREDTDKLIF. In DNA form, the CDR3 reads TGTGCCTGTGACACCCTTTTCGTACTGGGGGATACGCAAAGGGAGGACACCGATAAACTCATCTTT.